These T cell receptor beta chains were read from a single sample in a study of graft-versus-host responses after intestinal transplantation. Only in-frame clones appear in the TCRdb table, and some are missing; sequencing was by immunoSEQ multiplex PCR. This table has about 29,000 clones, more than 70% appearing once. The sequenced sample was ileum tissue, obtained 98 days after intestinal transplantation. The receptor source for this set is a human patient who received an intestinal transplant, so some T cells may come from the graft donor. Each CDR3 is given with its conserved first and last residue. A D gene is named only where the DNA matches it firmly. Where a row states a size, it is once, few, many or the class of an expanded clone; other rows omit it.

>TRBV15|TRBJ2-5|medium-sized|-
TGTGCCACCAGCACATACATTAATCAAGAGACCCAGTACTTC
CATSTYINQETQYF
>TRBV28|TRBJ2-6|-|-
TGTGCCAGCAGTTTTGGACCCTCTGGGGCCAACGTCCTGACTTTC
CASSFGPSGANVLTF
>TRBV21-1|TRBJ1-1|-|-
TGTGCCAGCAGCATGTCACAGGGGGGTAGCACTGAAGCTTTCTTT
CASSMSQGGSTEAFF
>TRBV5-1|TRBJ2-2|-|-
TGCGCCAGCGGTAACCGCCCCCACACCGGGGAGCTGTTTTTT
CASGNRPHTGELFF
>TRBV16|TRBJ1-1|-|-
TGTGCCTGCAGCCCCACTAGAAACACTGAAGCTTTCTTT
CACSPTRNTEAFF
>TRBV20-1|TRBJ2-5|-|-
TGCAGTGCTCCCGCGGGCCCAGCCCAGTACTTC
CSAPAGPAQYF
>TRBV9|TRBJ1-1|once|-
TGTGCCAGCAGCGTAGGGGGGGTAAACACTGAAGCTTTCTTT
CASSVGGVNTEAFF
>TRBV7-2|TRBJ2-7|few|-
TGTGCCAGCAGCTTAGTCTCTGGACAGAACTACGAGCAGTACTTC
CASSLVSGQNYEQYF
>TRBV9|TRBJ2-1|-|-
TGTGCCGGCAGCGAGCACGGCGGGGAAGCCCCCTACAATGAGCAGTTCTTC
CAGSEHGGEAPYNEQFF
>TRBV6-6|TRBJ1-2|-|TRBD1
TGTGCCAGCAGTCTGGGACAGGATGGGATTGGCTACACCTTC
CASSLGQDGIGYTF
>TRBV4-1|TRBJ1-5|few|-
TGCGCCAGCAGCCAACGCGAGGAAGGCAATCAGCCCCAGCATTTT
CASSQREEGNQPQHF
>TRBV5-1|TRBJ2-7|-|-
TGCGCCAGCAGCTTGTCCCCCTACGAGCAGTACTTC
CASSLSPYEQYF
>TRBV4-1|TRBJ2-5|-|-
TGCGCCAGCAGCCCCATCCCCGTAGAGACCCAGTACTTC
CASSPIPVETQYF
>TRBV18|TRBJ1-1|-|TRBD1
TGTGCCAGCTCACAACAGACAGGGCTCGGGACTGAAGCTTTCTTT
CASSQQTGLGTEAFF
>TRBV4-2|TRBJ1-2|-|-
TGTGCCAGCAGCCAAGACCCACAGGGTAACTATGGCTACACCTTC
CASSQDPQGNYGYTF
>TRBV14|TRBJ2-7|-|-
TGTGCCAGCAGCCAAGAGGTAGCACTACCCTACGAGCAGTACTTC
CASSQEVALPYEQYF